This entry lists 23 T cell receptor beta chains sequenced from one sample in a study of human T cells and chemical hapten exposure. Time point given: patch test 1, 2 weeks after DPC sensitization. Described treatment: therapeutic diphenylcyclopropenone sensitization with weekly scalp DPC. Total RNA extraction was carried out from unfractionated whole blood. TCRdb re-derived calls from the RACE reads in MiXCR, one entry per CDR3 protein. The sample lists more than 30,000 distinct CDR3 sequences; 5% to 7% were seen once. The source material was whole blood, sampled in connection with sensitization to the hapten diphenylcyclopropenone (DPC). The receptors come from a woman aged 25 to 39 with alopecia areata. Some clones in this sample may be carry-over from other donors' samples.

This clonotype came up many times. The V and J genes are TRBV4-3 and TRBJ2-1, with TRBD2 identical over 7 bases. The length of the CDR3 is 15 residues. Germline V lookup: CDR1 LGHNA, CDR2 YSLEER. Losses at the gene ends were 3 bases for V and 5 bases for J; bases not matched to a gene: 7. The CDR3 DNA follows: TGCGCCAGCAGCCAGTCCGGGACTAATAACAATGAGCAGTTCTTC. Translation gives CASSQSGTNNNEQFF.

V gene TRBV5-1 combines with J gene TRBJ1-1; 8 positions match TRBD1. Germline V gives CDR1 SGHRS, CDR2 YFSETQ. With V trimmed by 0 bases and J by 11 bases, 9 bases remained unmatched. This CDR3 has 14 amino acids. In nucleotides, the CDR3 is TGCGCCAGCAGCTTGGGACAGGGGCGCTCGAGGGCTTTCTTT. This gives the protein CASSLGQGRSRAFF. Full variable domain (rest looked up from reference TRBV5-1 and TRBJ1-1): KAGVTQTPRYLIKTRGQQVTLSCSPISGHRSVSWYQQTPGQGLQFLFEYFSETQRNKGNFPGRFSGRQFSNSRSEMNVSTLELGDSALYLCASSLGQGRSRAFFGQGTRLTVV.

This clonotype has just a few counts. The CDR3 is CASRPGGGNTGELFF. In DNA, the CDR3 is TGTGCCAGCAGGCCCGGGGGCGGTAACACCGGGGAGCTGTTTTTT. The chain employs TRBV12-3 or TRBV12-4 and TRBJ2-2, with D perhaps matching TRBD1 or TRBD2 (6 bases each). V lost 6 bases and J lost 2, with 13 bases in between. The CDR3 sequence is 15 residues long.

The sample holds a few counts of this clonotype. The genes are TRBV7-2 and TRBJ1-1; a weak D match, TRBD1 (6 bases). V lost 5 bases, J lost 10 bases, and 17 bases lay in between. The CDR3 totals 13 residues. In germline, CDR1 is SGHTA, CDR2 FQGNSA. DNA of the CDR3: TGTGCCAGCAGCGGCAGGGGAGGGTTAGGAGCTTTCTTT. As protein: CASSGRGGLGAFF.

This clonotype came up a few times. The chain carries TRBV4-3 and TRBJ1-1; D unresolved. From germline, CDR1 is LGHNA and CDR2 YSLEER. CDR3 length: 13 amino acids. Trimming took off 0 bases at V and 1 base at J, with 3 bases between the two ends. In DNA form, the CDR3 reads TGCGCCAGCAGCCAAGATGCGAACACTGAAGCTTTCTTT. This codes for CASSQDANTEAFF.

Comments on this clonotype: Possible read error: a much larger clone is one base away. This chain links TRBV20-1 with TRBJ2-7, with D maybe TRBD1 (6 bases). The V gene's germline CDR1 is DFQATT and CDR2 SNEGSKA (reference sequence). The CDR3 runs 13 residues. V was cut by 4 bases and J by 5 bases, with 15 bases left in between. CDR3 nucleotide sequence: TGCAGTGCTATAGTAGAGACAGGCGACGAGCAGTACTTC. Protein product: CSAIVETGDEQYF.

The table lists this clonotype with many counts. The chain uses TRBV7-9 and TRBJ1-4; D unclear. The CDR3 is made up of 14 amino acids. Trimming cost V 1 base and J 8 bases, with 11 bases left between them. CDR1 is SEHNR, CDR2 FQNEAQ, per germline (reference sequence). CDR3 amino acids: CASSLVEGKEKLFF. The CDR3 DNA is TGTGCCAGCAGCTTAGTGGAGGGAAAGGAAAAACTGTTTTTT.

This clonotype was seen at least ten times. The chain combines TRBV28 with TRBJ1-5; D may be TRBD1 (6 bases). Between the trimmed V and J ends, which lost 10 bases and 3 bases, there was a span of 10 bases. In germline, CDR1 is MDHEN, CDR2 SYDVKM. This CDR3 has 12 residues. CDR3 nucleotides: TGTGCCACCCGGACAGCCAATCAGCCCCAGCATTTT. It translates to CATRTANQPQHF.

In this sample, this clonotype turned up many times. The chain uses TRBV6-5 and TRBJ2-5; D is undetermined. This CDR3 comprises 13 residues. Germline CDR1 is MNHEY and CDR2 is SVGAGI. V lost 2 bases and J lost 1, with 5 bases in between. CDR3 protein: CASSYVAQETQYF. CDR3 DNA: TGTGCCAGCAGTTACGTCGCCCAAGAGACCCAGTACTTC.

This clonotype was seen a handful of times. This chain joins TRBV4-3 and TRBJ2-1; 9 positions agree with TRBD2. This CDR3 comprises 13 residues. Germline lookup yields CDR1 LGHNA and CDR2 YSLEER. V lost 0 bases and J lost 15; bases outside the gene matches: 6. In nucleotides, the CDR3 is TGCGCCAGCAGCCAAGACCCCCTAGCGGGGTTGTTCTTC. This codes for CASSQDPLAGLFF.

The rearrangement links TRBV12-3 or TRBV12-4 to TRBJ2-1; possibly TRBD1 for D (6 bases). This CDR3 region has 16 residues. Trimming removed 7 bases at V and 11 bases at J, with 27 bases between. Here the CDR3 reads CASTPQGRLDSSQQFF. The CDR3 nucleotides are TGTGCCAGCACTCCTCAGGGGAGACTGGACTCCTCTCAGCAGTTCTTC.

In this sample, this clonotype turned up a few times. The chain joins TRBV6-5 to TRBJ2-1; 12 nucleotides agree with TRBD2. CDR3 size: 16 residues. Germline V CDR1 and CDR2: MNHEY, SVGAGI. Unmatched junction bases numbered 11, after V lost 6 bases and J lost 8 bases. CDR3 protein: CASRPLAGGFSYEQFF. The CDR3 coding sequence is TGTGCCAGCAGACCGCTAGCGGGGGGGTTCTCCTATGAGCAGTTCTTC.

This clonotype was detected many times. The junction shows a germline mismatch at one end, possibly a read error. The chain has TRBV12-3 or TRBV12-4 and TRBJ1-1; D is undetermined. This CDR3 contains 13 residues. DNA of the CDR3: TGTGCCAGCAGTTTCGGTCAAGTAGAACACGGAGCTTTT. The encoded protein is CASSFGQVEHGAF.

This clonotype has a count of ten or more. J is TRBJ1-4 and V is TRBV29-1; the D is unclear. V gave up 3 bases and J gave up 8 bases, with 10 bases separating them. Germline CDR1 SQVTM, CDR2 ANQGSEA. The CDR3 extends over 12 amino acids. CDR3 residues: CSVEDGSEKLFF. In DNA, the CDR3 is TGCAGCGTTGAGGACGGATCCGAAAAACTGTTTTTT. Complete variable domain (other parts from reference TRBV29-1 and TRBJ1-4): SAVISQKPSRDICQRGTSLTIQCQVDSQVTMMFWYRQQPGQSLTLIATANQGSEATYESGFVIDKFPISRPNLTFSTLTVSNMSPEDSSIYLCSVEDGSEKLFFGSGTQLSVL.

This clonotype has a handful of counts. The chain combines TRBV6-5 with TRBJ1-6; D is unresolved. Germline V gene lookup returns CDR1 MNHEY and CDR2 SVGAGI. Between the trimmed V and J ends, which lost 0 bases and 6 bases, there was a span of 15 bases. This CDR3 region has 17 residues. CDR3 sequence reads: CASSYSPNRYINSPLHF. The CDR3 bases are TGTGCCAGCAGTTACTCACCGAACCGGTATATTAATTCACCCCTCCACTTT.

This clonotype turned up a few times. The V and J genes are TRBV6-2 or TRBV6-3 and TRBJ1-3, with a possible D match to TRBD1 (5 bases). Germline CDR1 and CDR2: MNHEY and SVGEGT. The germline V and J ends were trimmed by 6 bases and 0 bases, with 6 bases remaining between them. The CDR3 runs to 13 residues. The CDR3 region has the DNA TGTGCCAGCAGAGACAGCTCTGGAAACACCATATATTTT. Protein: CASRDSSGNTIYF.

This sequence joins TRBV18 and TRBJ2-6; TRBD1 or TRBD2 may be the D gene (6 bases each). There are 17 residues in the CDR3. V lost 0 bases and J lost 0, with 9 bases in between. The germline gives CDR1 KGHSH, CDR2 LQKENI. The CDR3 bases are TGTGCCAGCTCACCACCGGGGGGCACCTCTGGGGCCAACGTCCTGACTTTC. Translated: CASSPPGGTSGANVLTF. The whole variable domain, filled in from reference TRBV18 and TRBJ2-6, reads NAGVMQNPRHLVRRRGQEARLRCSPMKGHSHVYWYRQLPEEGLKFMVYLQKENIIDESGMPKERFSAEFPKEGPSILRIQQVVRGDSAAYFCASSPPGGTSGANVLTFGAGSRLTVL.

The rearrangement uses TRBV7-9 and TRBJ2-3; D gene uncertain. The CDR3 length is 13 residues. Trimming took 1 base from V and 2 from J, leaving 4 bases between them. Germline assignment: CDR1 SEHNR and CDR2 FQNEAQ (reference sequence). CDR3 DNA sequence: TGTGCCAGCAGCTTAGTCGTCACAGATACGCAGTATTTT. It yields the protein CASSLVVTDTQYF.

This clonotype has ten or more counts. The CDR3 reads CASRGDVPGELFF. Written as DNA, the CDR3 is TGTGCCAGCAGAGGGGACGTCCCCGGGGAGCTGTTTTTT. The V and J genes are TRBV2 and TRBJ2-2; either TRBD1 or TRBD2 may fit D (5 bases each). Trimming removed 6 bases from V and 6 bases from J, with 11 bases in between. The CDR3 consists of 13 residues. Germline V gives CDR1 SNHLY, CDR2 FYNNEI.

The rearrangement links TRBV18 to TRBJ1-1; D possibly corresponds to TRBD1 (5 bases). V was pared by 1 base and J by 2 bases, with 11 bases between. In germline, CDR1 is KGHSH, CDR2 LQKENI. CDR3 length: 15 residues. The CDR3, as DNA: TGTGCCAGCTCACCACGGGAAGGGGCTAACACTGAAGCTTTCTTT. Its translation: CASSPREGANTEAFF.

The table lists this clonotype with many counts. The rearrangement joins TRBV6-6 to TRBJ1-1, with D tentatively TRBD1 (6 bases). The CDR3 spans 16 residues. The V gene's germline CDR1 is MNHNY and CDR2 SVGAGI (reference sequence). V shed 6 bases and J shed 0 bases, with 17 bases lying between them. CDR3 nucleotide sequence: TGTGCCAGCAGAGATCAGGGGTTTGGGGTGAACACTGAAGCTTTCTTT. It encodes CASRDQGFGVNTEAFF.

This clonotype appeared many times. The chain is built from TRBV6-6 and TRBJ2-3; D unresolved. Trimming cost V 5 bases and J 3 bases, with 3 bases left between them. The germline gives CDR1 MNHNY, CDR2 SVGAGI (reference sequence). The CDR3 loop spans 11 amino acids. The CDR3 bases are TGTGCCAGCAGTAATACAGATACGCAGTATTTT. It is translated as CASSNTDTQYF.

The chain couples TRBV6-5 to TRBJ1-6; a weak D match, TRBD1 (5 bases). Trimming left V 6 bases short and J 7 bases short, with 16 bases between. Germline V lookup: CDR1 MNHEY, CDR2 SVGAGI. This CDR3 region has 15 residues. The CDR3 DNA follows: TGTGCCAGCAGCCAAGGCGGGGCTGGGAATTCACCCCTCCACTTT. It yields the protein CASSQGGAGNSPLHF.